This T cell receptor beta chain is drawn from a study of beta chain features in type 1 diabetes. Study-level background: Across all samples, roughly 99 million sorted cells were examined. Points from the study as a whole: Whether TCRB rearrangement is influenced by HLA type went unresolved here. In patients and controls equally, PCR might favor templates that are shorter.

For this clone: Its target is not known.

The authors reverse transcribed all of the isolated RNA, so sequencing captured expressed TCRB transcripts. Using immunoSEQ multiplex PCR, the repertoire was profiled, and TCRdb retains in-frame clones only, with some absent. The table records around 160,000 clones, 48% of them present only once. V lost 8 bases, J lost 4 bases, and 12 bases lay in between. Germline lookup yields CDR1 LGHNA and CDR2 YSLEER. This CDR3 is built from 13 residues. The chain is built from TRBV4-3 and TRBJ2-1; no clear D. Sequenced input: Tregs from blood. The clonotype originates from a man between 18 and 35 years old in good health. CDR3 sequence (DNA): TGCGCCAGCTGGCTAGATATATACAATGAGCAGTTCTTC. Its protein product is CASWLDIYNEQFF.